These 6 T cell receptor beta chains came from one sample sequenced in a study of a mutant IDH1 vaccine in newly diagnosed glioma. The protocol was immunoSEQ multiplex PCR, while the TCRdb copy is restricted to in-frame clones and leaves out a portion. Altogether tens of thousands of clones are present, 70% to 85% being singletons, with the ten largest covering 6.5% to 7.5%. The sample's time point: week 5, during vaccination. Vaccinated patients received 300 ug of mutant IDH1 20-mer peptide per dose, with topical imiquimod. The antigens these receptors bind are not known. The sample was PBMCs, taken from a glioma patient whose treatment included an IDH1 peptide vaccine. Receptors originate from a man aged 35-49 years with glioma. Some clones in this sample may be carry-over from other donors' samples.

The sample holds a few counts of this clone. This chain joins TRBV7-9 and TRBJ2-2; 8 positions agree with TRBD1. This CDR3 spans 14 amino acids. CDR1 and CDR2 from the germline V gene are SEHNR and FQNEAQ (reference sequence). V dropped 2 bases and J dropped 9; count of bases not matched to a gene: 5. This CDR3 reads CASSLNRGAWELFF. The DNA for the CDR3 is TGTGCCAGCAGCTTAAACAGGGGGGCATGGGAGCTGTTTTTT. Based on the CDR3 plus reference TRBV7-9 and TRBJ2-2, the full variable domain is DTGVSQNPRHKITKRGQNVTFRCDPISEHNRLYWYRQTLGQGPEFLTYFQNEAQLEKSRLLSDRFSAERPKGSFSTLEIQRTEQGDSAMYLCASSLNRGAWELFFGEGSRLTVL.

The chain recombines TRBV5-1 with TRBJ2-7; D possibly corresponds to TRBD1 (5 bases). Trimming stripped 1 base from V and 7 bases from J, with 15 bases between. Germline V gene sequence: CDR1 SGHRS, CDR2 YFSETQ. This CDR3 contains 14 residues. The CDR3 reads CASSLYRTSAEQYF. The CDR3 coding sequence is TGCGCCAGCAGCTTGTACAGGACGTCCGCGGAGCAGTACTTC.

The chain links TRBV9 to TRBJ2-2, with D possibly TRBD1 on 6 matching bases. CDR1 and CDR2 (germline): SGDLS, YYNGEE. This CDR3 is built from 13 residues. V lost 2 bases and J lost 5, with 7 bases in between. The CDR3 loop reads CASSVQGTGELFF. The CDR3 nucleotides are TGTGCCAGCAGCGTCCAGGGGACCGGGGAGCTGTTTTTT.

The V and J genes are TRBV19 and TRBJ2-7; 12 bases align to TRBD1. V gave up 4 bases and J gave up 4 bases; unmatched junction bases: 8. Germline lookup yields CDR1 LNHDA and CDR2 SQIVND (reference sequence). This CDR3 is 16 amino acids long. CDR3 sequence (DNA): TGTGCCAGTAGTACCGGCCGGGACAGGGGGCAGTACGAGCAGTACTTC. Its protein product is CASSTGRDRGQYEQYF.

The V call is TRBV5-1, the J call TRBJ2-1; D might be TRBD2 (5 bases). The CDR3 is 14 amino acids. V gave up 2 bases and J gave up 8 bases, with 14 bases separating them. Germline V gene data show CDR1 as SGHRS and CDR2 as YFSETQ. CDR3 DNA sequence: TGCGCCAGCAGCTTTCAAGGTGAGGGCTATGAGCAGTTCTTC. Amino acid sequence: CASSFQGEGYEQFF.

V gene TRBV7-2 combines with J gene TRBJ2-2; TRBD1 might be the D (6 bases). The CDR3 length is 15 residues. Trimming removed 2 bases at V and 1 base at J, with 8 bases between. The germline V gene has CDR1 SGHTA and CDR2 FQGNSA. The CDR3 DNA reads TGTGCCAGCAGCTTAAACAGGGTGAACACCGGGGAGCTGTTTTTT. Translated, it gives CASSLNRVNTGELFF.